One T cell receptor (beta chain) is described in this entry. What it binds is not known. These data originate in a study of Tregs in tolerant kidney transplant recipients. CD4+CD25+CD127- Tregs, CD4+CD25- non-Tregs, CD4 and CD8 cells were sorted. Study results and limitations: No direct test of biological reproducibility was done here. In tolerant patients, donor-specific Tregs outgrew total Tregs, suggesting antigen-driven expansion. Few patients were studied, so findings need validation in larger groups.

TCRdb keeps only in-frame clones here, not all; method: immunoSEQ multiplex PCR. The sample holds fewer than 100,000 clones, under 95% seen once. Germline CDR1 and CDR2: MNHNS and SASEGT. Trimming took 6 bases from V and 8 from J, leaving 13 bases between them. The CDR3 length is 12 residues. The clonotype originates from a human donor who received a combined kidney and bone marrow transplant. The chain joins TRBV6-1 to TRBJ1-2; D is unresolved. The material was CD4+ T cells from blood, obtained before the transplant. CDR3 bases: TGTGCCAGCAGGCGGCTAGAGATGGGCTACACCTTC. As protein: CASRRLEMGYTF.